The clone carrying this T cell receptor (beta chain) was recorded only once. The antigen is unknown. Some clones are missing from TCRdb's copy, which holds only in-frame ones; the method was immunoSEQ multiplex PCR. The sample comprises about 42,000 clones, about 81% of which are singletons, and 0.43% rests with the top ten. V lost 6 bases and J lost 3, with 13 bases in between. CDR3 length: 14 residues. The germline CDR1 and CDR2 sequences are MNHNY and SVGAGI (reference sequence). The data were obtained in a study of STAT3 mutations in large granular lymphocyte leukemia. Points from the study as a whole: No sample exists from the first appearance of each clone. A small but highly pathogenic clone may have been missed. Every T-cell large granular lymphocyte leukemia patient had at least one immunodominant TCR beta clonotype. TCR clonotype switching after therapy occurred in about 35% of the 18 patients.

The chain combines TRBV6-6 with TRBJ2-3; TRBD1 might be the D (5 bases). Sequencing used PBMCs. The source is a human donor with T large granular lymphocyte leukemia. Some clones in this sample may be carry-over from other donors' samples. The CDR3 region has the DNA TGTGCCAGCAGCCCCGGACATGGGACAGATACGCAGTATTTT. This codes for CASSPGHGTDTQYF.